This passage covers 25 T cell receptor beta chains from one sample sequenced in a study of cytomegalovirus exposure and HLA in healthy donors. Amplification used 60 Vbeta primers and 13 Jbeta primers. The table came from immunoSEQ multiplex PCR; TCRdb's copy has only in-frame clones and leaves some out. The data contain 120,000 to 150,000 clones, around 72% of them seen just once; the ten biggest clones take up approximately 2%. The specimen was PBMCs. The source of these receptors is a man in his forties in good health and CMV-seronegative.

This rearrangement joins TRBV6-1 to TRBJ1-2; 7 positions agree with TRBD1. J lost 4 bases, V lost 8 bases, and 10 bases had no gene match. Germline CDR1 reads MNHNS; CDR2 reads SASEGT. The CDR3 runs to 14 residues. The DNA of the CDR3 is TGTGCCAGCGGGGGGACCGGGACAGCCTATGGCTACACCTTC. Translation gives CASGGTGTAYGYTF.

The V call is TRBV5-4, the J call TRBJ1-1; 8 bases line up with TRBD1. The CDR3 length is 16 residues. The V gene's germline CDR1 is SGHNT and CDR2 YYREEE (reference sequence). V shed 4 bases and J 1 base; nucleotides not matched to a gene: 9. The CDR3 sequence: CASSTPRDRTNTEAFF. CDR3 nucleotide sequence: TGTGCCAGCAGCACCCCGCGGGACAGGACGAACACTGAAGCTTTCTTT.

The J gene is TRBJ1-4, the V gene TRBV11-2; D is uncertain. The germline V gene has CDR1 SGHAT and CDR2 FQNNGV. With 5 bases removed from V and 4 bases from J, the gap between germline ends came to 11 bases. The CDR3 is 14 residues long. The CDR3 loop reads CASSPTTRNEKLFF. CDR3 sequence (DNA): TGTGCCAGCAGCCCTACGACACGTAATGAAAAACTGTTTTTT.

The V call is TRBV9, the J call TRBJ1-5; D uncertain. The V gene lost 0 bases and the J gene lost 5 bases, with 6 bases spanning the gap. The CDR3 is made up of 13 amino acids. Per germline, CDR1 SGDLS and CDR2 YYNGEE. The CDR3 spells CASSVGVDQPQHF. CDR3 DNA sequence: TGTGCCAGCAGCGTAGGTGTCGATCAGCCCCAGCATTTT.

The chain carries TRBV18 and TRBJ1-1, with D maybe TRBD1 (5 bases). This CDR3 has 14 residues. Between the trimmed V and J ends, which lost 3 bases and 3 bases, there was a span of 11 bases. Germline V lookup: CDR1 KGHSH, CDR2 LQKENI. The CDR3 nucleotides read TGTGCCAGCTCACCCTCAGGGACTTACACTGAAGCTTTCTTT. It encodes CASSPSGTYTEAFF.

J is TRBJ1-5 and V is TRBV4-1; perhaps TRBD1 as D (6 bases). Germline loops: CDR1 MGHRA, CDR2 YSYEKL. The CDR3 contains 15 residues. The V end lost 4 bases, the J end lost 6 bases, and 16 bases lay between the germline ends. CDR3 sequence (DNA): TGCGCCAGCAGCCGGACGCAGGGAGGGGGTCAGCCCCAGCATTTT. Its protein is CASSRTQGGGQPQHF.

This chain links TRBV5-1 with TRBJ1-3; D is unresolved. The length of the CDR3 is 14 residues. V gave up 0 bases and J gave up 0 bases, with 4 bases separating them. Germline loops: CDR1 SGHRS, CDR2 YFSETQ. CDR3 in amino acids: CASSLGSSGNTIYF. In DNA, the CDR3 is TGCGCCAGCAGCTTGGGCAGCTCTGGAAACACCATATATTTT.

The chain links TRBV9 to TRBJ1-2, with D maybe TRBD1 (5 bases). Trimming shortened V by 0 bases and J by 4 bases, and 13 bases separated the two germline ends. CDR1 is SGDLS, CDR2 YYNGEE, per germline. The CDR3 loop spans 15 amino acids. The CDR3 region has the DNA TGTGCCAGCAGCGTAGGGGCAGGGACTCTCTATGGCTACACCTTC. Residues: CASSVGAGTLYGYTF.

The chain joins TRBV9 to TRBJ2-1; D is perhaps TRBD2 (6 bases). Germline V lookup: CDR1 SGDLS, CDR2 YYNGEE. V dropped 4 bases and J dropped 0 bases, with 11 bases sitting between them. The CDR3 has 15 residues. The CDR3: CASSPAGISYNEQFF. The CDR3 region has the DNA TGTGCCAGCAGCCCTGCGGGGATCTCCTACAATGAGCAGTTCTTC.

V is TRBV7-9 and J is TRBJ1-4; TRBD1 matches at 9 bases. The CDR3 has 15 amino acids. With 4 bases clipped from V and 8 bases from J, the junction kept 8 bases outside the gene matches. The germline V gene has CDR1 SEHNR and CDR2 FQNEAQ (reference sequence). In nucleotides, the CDR3 is TGTGCCAGCAGCTGGTCGGGGACAGGGCGGGAAAAACTGTTTTTT. Translation gives CASSWSGTGREKLFF.

This clone was seen only a few times. This chain connects TRBV10-3 to TRBJ2-1; TRBD1 might be the D (5 bases). The germline V gene has CDR1 ENHRY and CDR2 SYGVKD. V lost 7 bases, J lost 2 bases, and 12 bases lay in between. The CDR3 sequence is 14 residues long. The chain's CDR3 is CAIMRDSPYNEQFF. The CDR3 bases are TGTGCCATCATGCGCGACAGTCCCTACAATGAGCAGTTCTTC.

The chain uses TRBV25-1 and TRBJ1-2, with 10 positions matching TRBD1. Trimming cost V 6 bases and J 6 bases; bases outside gene matches: 7. The CDR3 covers 14 residues. Germline V lookup: CDR1 MGHDK, CDR2 SYGVNS. CDR3 sequence reads: CASSLTGGGNGYTF. DNA of the CDR3: TGTGCCAGCAGCCTGACAGGGGGCGGAAATGGCTACACCTTC.

The chain joins TRBV27 to TRBJ2-7; TRBD1 aligns across 9 bases. V lost 4 bases and J lost 0; bases outside the gene matches: 4. CDR1 is MNHEY, CDR2 SMNVEV, per germline (reference sequence). The CDR3 runs to 15 residues. The CDR3 is CASSSQTGGSYEQYF. The CDR3 DNA sequence: TGTGCCAGCAGTTCACAGACAGGGGGCTCCTACGAGCAGTACTTC.

This CDR3 is CASSAPASGSSYEQYF. The CDR3 bases are TGTGCCAGTAGTGCCCCGGCTAGCGGGAGTTCCTACGAGCAGTACTTC. The rearrangement links TRBV19 to TRBJ2-5; 10 bases match TRBD2. The J call is uncertain, as TRBJ2-7 better fits the DNA end. The CDR3 runs to 16 residues. Germline CDR1 and CDR2: LNHDA and SQIVND (reference sequence).

The chain carries TRBV5-6 and TRBJ2-7, with 10 bases aligning to TRBD1. The CDR3 spans 16 residues. The V and J ends lost 3 bases and 3 bases, in that order; junction bases with no gene match: 9. The germline gives CDR1 SGHDT, CDR2 YYEEEE. Here the CDR3 reads CASSSAGTGDVYEQYF. The CDR3, as DNA: TGTGCCAGCAGCTCCGCCGGGACAGGGGACGTCTACGAGCAGTACTTC.

V usage is TRBV27 and J usage is TRBJ1-1, with D hard to call. The CDR3 sequence is 13 residues long. Trimming left V 3 bases short and J 1 base short, with 6 bases between. Germline values: CDR1 MNHEY, CDR2 SMNVEV (reference sequence). CDR3 in amino acids: CASSFLQNTEAFF. In nucleotides, the CDR3 is TGTGCCAGCAGTTTCTTACAGAACACTGAAGCTTTCTTT.

V and J are TRBV7-9 and TRBJ2-3; maybe TRBD2 (5 bases). Trimming left V 1 base short and J 0 bases short, with 14 bases between. The CDR3 sequence is 17 residues long. In germline, CDR1 is SEHNR, CDR2 FQNEAQ (reference sequence). The CDR3 region is CASSLGPEGPSTDTQYF. Written as DNA, the CDR3 is TGTGCCAGCAGCTTAGGCCCCGAGGGTCCTAGCACAGATACGCAGTATTTT.

This rearrangement joins TRBV5-1 to TRBJ1-1; D possibly corresponds to TRBD1 (6 bases). The germline gives CDR1 SGHRS, CDR2 YFSETQ. The CDR3 spans 16 residues. V was clipped by 4 bases and J by 1 base, with 17 bases between them. CDR3 loop: CASSEFFGQRNTEAFF. The CDR3 coding sequence is TGCGCCAGCAGCGAGTTCTTCGGACAGAGGAACACTGAAGCTTTCTTT.

The table lists this clone with a few counts. This chain joins TRBV4-3 and TRBJ1-2, with a tentative D call TRBD1 (6 bases). This CDR3 spans 15 amino acids. V was clipped by 2 bases and J by 4 bases, with 14 bases between them. The germline gives CDR1 LGHNA, CDR2 YSLEER. The CDR3 reads CASSQQGSEVYGYTF. The CDR3 DNA follows: TGCGCCAGCAGCCAACAGGGGAGTGAAGTCTATGGCTACACCTTC.

For the CDR3, the DNA is TGTGCCAGCAGTTTAGCGGGAGCGGAGACCCAGTACTTC. Translation: CASSLAGAETQYF. The chain links TRBV28 to TRBJ2-5, with 7 bases fitting TRBD2. V trimming: 2 bases; J trimming: 5 bases; junction bases outside the gene matches: 2. This CDR3 comprises 13 residues. The germline V gene encodes CDR1 MDHEN and CDR2 SYDVKM.

In its sample, this clone was seen a few times. This rearrangement joins TRBV9 to TRBJ1-3; 9 nucleotides match TRBD1. The germline V gene has CDR1 SGDLS and CDR2 YYNGEE. The V gene end was trimmed by 0 bases and the J gene end by 4 bases; junction bases not matched to a gene: 5. The CDR3 runs to 16 residues. The CDR3 coding sequence is TGTGCCAGCAGCGTAGCGGGGACAGGGATCGGAAACACCATATATTTT. Translation: CASSVAGTGIGNTIYF. Full variable domain (missing parts from reference TRBV9 and TRBJ1-3): DSGVTQTPKHLITATGQRVTLRCSPRSGDLSVYWYQQSLDQGLQFLIQYYNGEERAKGNILERFSAQQFPDLHSELNLSSLELGDSALYFCASSVAGTGIGNTIYFGEGSWLTVV.

The genes are TRBV11-2 and TRBJ2-1; tentative D call: TRBD1 (5 bases). Germline CDR1 and CDR2: SGHAT and FQNNGV. Trimming stripped 4 bases from V and 4 bases from J, with 11 bases between. CDR3 length equals 14 residues. The CDR3 nucleotides are TGTGCCAGCAGCTCGAATTACAGGTACAATGAGCAGTTCTTC. Translating gives CASSSNYRYNEQFF.

This clone was seen only a few times. J is TRBJ1-1 and V is TRBV6-5, with D perhaps matching TRBD1 (5 bases). This CDR3 region has 14 residues. V dropped 7 bases and J dropped 3 bases, with 15 bases sitting between them. CDR1 and CDR2 from the germline V gene are MNHEY and SVGAGI. The CDR3 sequence: CASTSRRGDTEAFF. Written as DNA, the CDR3 is TGTGCCAGCACCTCCCGTCGGGGGGACACTGAAGCTTTCTTT.

The chain uses TRBV28 and TRBJ2-7; 8 bases line up with TRBD2. The V and J ends lost 2 bases and 3 bases, in that order; junction bases with no gene match: 3. The CDR3 totals 14 residues. Germline CDR1 reads MDHEN; CDR2 reads SYDVKM. The CDR3 sequence: CASSLDAGGYEQYF. CDR3 in DNA: TGTGCCAGCAGTTTAGACGCGGGGGGCTACGAGCAGTACTTC.

This clone has only a few counts. This sequence joins TRBV5-6 and TRBJ2-2, with TRBD1 as a possible D gene (5 bases). The V end was cut by 7 bases, the J end by 2 bases, with 12 bases between. This CDR3 comprises 14 residues. CDR1 and CDR2 from the germline V gene are SGHDT and YYEEEE. The DNA of the CDR3 is TGTGCCAGCGAGCAGGGTCCCAACACCGGGGAGCTGTTTTTT. Translating gives CASEQGPNTGELFF.